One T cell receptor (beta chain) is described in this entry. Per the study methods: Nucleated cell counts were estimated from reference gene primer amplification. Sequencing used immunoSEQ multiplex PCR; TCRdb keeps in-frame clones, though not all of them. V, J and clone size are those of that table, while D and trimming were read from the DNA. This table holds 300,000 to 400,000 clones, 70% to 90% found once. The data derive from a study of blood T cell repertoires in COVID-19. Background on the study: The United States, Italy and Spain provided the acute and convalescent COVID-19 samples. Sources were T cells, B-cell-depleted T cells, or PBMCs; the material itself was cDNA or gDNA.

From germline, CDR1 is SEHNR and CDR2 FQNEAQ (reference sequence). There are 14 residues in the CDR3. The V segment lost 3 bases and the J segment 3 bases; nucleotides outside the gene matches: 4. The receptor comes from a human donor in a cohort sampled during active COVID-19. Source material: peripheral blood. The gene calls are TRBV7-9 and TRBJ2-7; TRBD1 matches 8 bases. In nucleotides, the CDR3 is TGTGCCAGCAGCTTCAGACAGGGGAGCTACGAGCAGTACTTC. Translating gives CASSFRQGSYEQYF.